These 2 T cell receptor beta chains share one sample of origin, sequenced in a study of blood T cell repertoires in COVID-19. The table came from immunoSEQ multiplex PCR; TCRdb's copy has only in-frame clones and leaves some out. The sample shows about 120,000 clones, 85% of them seen only once. The source material was peripheral blood. These receptor sequences come from an elderly man with acute or convalescent COVID-19.

CDR3 in amino acids: CASTPTGGHYGYTF. CDR3 DNA sequence: TGTGCCAGCACCCCGACAGGGGGCCACTATGGCTACACCTTC. This sequence joins TRBV6-5 and TRBJ1-2; 10 nucleotides line up with TRBD1. The CDR3 covers 14 residues. V dropped 7 bases and J dropped 3; count of bases not matched to a gene: 5. Germline CDR1 reads MNHEY; CDR2 reads SVGAGI.

The rearrangement uses TRBV5-8 and TRBJ2-7; 7 bases align to TRBD1. The V gene end was trimmed by 2 bases and the J gene end by 6 bases; junction bases not matched to a gene: 14. Per the germline V gene, CDR1 is SGHTS and CDR2 is YDEGEE. The CDR3 has 16 residues. The CDR3 nucleotides are TGTGCCAGCAGCTTCAGAGGGACAGCTACTCTCGGCGAGCAGTACTTC. Its translation is CASSFRGTATLGEQYF.